This TCR beta chain was sequenced for a study of blood T cell repertoires in COVID-19. The wider study: The study drew acute and convalescent COVID-19 samples from the United States, Italy and Spain. The analysed material was cDNA or gDNA that came from T cells, B-cell-depleted T cells, or PBMCs.

The germline V gene has CDR1 KGHSH and CDR2 LQKENI. The CDR3 runs to 16 residues. V gave up 3 bases and J gave up 7 bases; unmatched junction bases: 11. Enrolment of Seattle patients took place during active infection, and they were followed longitudinally. How the authors handled the data: Quantification of nucleated cells was approximated via reference gene primer amplification. The table came from immunoSEQ multiplex PCR; TCRdb's copy has only in-frame clones and leaves some out. The V and J calls and clone size are taken from that table; D and trimming were inferred from the DNA. The table has around 120,000 clones, roughly 90% seen once; the top ten hold 3.5% to 4%. This clone was seen a single time.

The rearrangement uses TRBV18 and TRBJ1-5; 8 bases map to TRBD1. Material: peripheral blood. The sequence derives from a woman aged 60 to 75 with COVID-19, enrolled during active disease. CDR3 residues: CASSPRGQVEGQPQHF. The CDR3 coding sequence is TGTGCCAGCTCACCTAGGGGACAGGTCGAAGGCCAGCCCCAGCATTTT.